The 15 T cell receptor beta chains below were found in one sample sequenced in a study of cytomegalovirus exposure and HLA in healthy donors. This table comes from immunoSEQ multiplex PCR, and its TCRdb copy is limited to in-frame clones, with some not included. This sample has 300,000 or so clones, with approximately 88% found just once. The source material was PBMCs. The receptors here all came from a man younger than 45 in good health and CMV-seronegative.

The CDR3 DNA reads as TGTGCCAGCAGTTTCCGACAGGGGTCTGGAAACACCATATATTTT. It translates to CASSFRQGSGNTIYF. The rearrangement uses TRBV27 and TRBJ1-3; 8 bases agree with TRBD1. With 3 bases clipped from V and 1 base from J, the junction kept 2 bases outside the gene matches. Germline values: CDR1 MNHEY, CDR2 SMNVEV (reference sequence). This CDR3 comprises 15 residues.

The chain carries TRBV30 and TRBJ1-1, with D perhaps TRBD1 (5 bases). Germline lookup yields CDR1 GTSNPN and CDR2 SVGIG (reference sequence). V was shortened by 4 bases and J by 5 bases, with 11 bases between the two germline ends. The CDR3 sequence is 12 residues long. For the CDR3, the DNA is TGTGCCTGGACCCCGGGGGGGACTGAAGCTTTCTTT. Its translation is CAWTPGGTEAFF.

The sample holds one count of this clone. This chain uses TRBV4-1 with TRBJ2-5; the D gene is possibly TRBD2 (5 bases). V was clipped by 3 bases and J by 9 bases, with 20 bases between them. The CDR3 contains 15 residues. CDR1 is MGHRA, CDR2 YSYEKL, per germline. CDR3 bases: TGCGCCAGCAGCCAGCCTTCACTAGGCCCGCTGGCCCAGTACTTC. The encoded protein is CASSQPSLGPLAQYF.

This clone was observed a few times. The chain recombines TRBV4-3 with TRBJ1-2; weak D call: TRBD1 (5 bases). Germline V gene lookup returns CDR1 LGHNA and CDR2 YSLEER. CDR3 length equals 15 residues. Between the trimmed V and J ends, which lost 5 bases and 5 bases, there was a span of 18 bases. In DNA form, the CDR3 reads TGCGCCAGCAGCAGAGGGACGGGAGATCATTATGGCTACACCTTC. This sequence encodes CASSRGTGDHYGYTF.

The chain recombines TRBV11-2 with TRBJ2-1; a weak D match, TRBD2 (5 bases). Trimming left V 1 base short and J 10 bases short, with 17 bases between. This CDR3 comprises 15 residues. The germline gives CDR1 SGHAT, CDR2 FQNNGV. The CDR3 DNA sequence: TGTGCCAGCAGCTTAGTTGGGCGGGCGACTGGGGAGCAGTTCTTC. This gives the protein CASSLVGRATGEQFF. The full variable domain, with the rest looked up from reference TRBV11-2 and TRBJ2-1, is EAGVAQSPRYKIIEKRQSVAFWCNPISGHATLYWYQQILGQGPKLLIQFQNNGVVDDSQLPKDRFSAERLKGVDSTLKIQPAKLEDSAVYLCASSLVGRATGEQFFGPGTRLTVL.

The chain carries TRBV19 and TRBJ2-7; TRBD2 might be the D (6 bases). The V end lost 3 bases, the J end lost 3 bases, and 21 bases lay between the germline ends. The CDR3 is 17 amino acids. Germline CDR1 is LNHDA and CDR2 is SQIVND (reference sequence). The CDR3 nucleotides are TGTGCCAGTAGTATGGCCGGGGGTCGGGACGAGAACTACGAGCAGTACTTC. This codes for CASSMAGGRDENYEQYF.

Of note for this clone: A read error may account for a junction end that differs from germline. This chain connects TRBV5-5 to TRBJ2-7; D not certain. The CDR3 is 13 residues long. Germline CDR1 reads SGHKS; CDR2 reads YYEKEE (reference sequence). For the CDR3, the DNA is TGTGCCAGCAGTTTGGATCTCTTCTACGAGCAGTACTTC. This codes for CASSLDLFYEQYF.

CDR3 sequence: CASSTRNRQSQETQYF. The CDR3 coding sequence is TGCGCCAGCAGCACCCGAAATAGACAGTCCCAAGAGACCCAGTACTTC. This rearrangement joins TRBV5-1 to TRBJ2-5; tentatively, D is TRBD1 (5 bases). The germline gives CDR1 SGHRS, CDR2 YFSETQ. This CDR3 comprises 16 residues. V was cut by 4 bases and J by 1 base, with 17 bases left in between.

The chain employs TRBV9 and TRBJ2-5; no clear D gene. This CDR3 has 14 amino acids. The ends were cut back, 3 bases at V and 2 bases at J, with 11 bases in the middle. Germline CDR1 and CDR2: SGDLS and YYNGEE. The CDR3 protein is CASSEAGGQETQYF. In DNA form, the CDR3 reads TGTGCCAGCAGCGAGGCAGGTGGACAAGAGACCCAGTACTTC.

The rearrangement joins TRBV7-8 to TRBJ2-2; possibly TRBD1 for D (6 bases). This CDR3 has 14 residues. Germline CDR1 is SGHVS and CDR2 is FQNEAQ. Trimming removed 1 base from V and 6 bases from J, with 9 bases in between. The chain's CDR3 is CASSLDRASGELFF. As DNA, the CDR3 is TGTGCCAGCAGCTTAGACAGGGCTTCCGGGGAGCTGTTTTTT.

The chain links TRBV11-2 to TRBJ1-1, with 8 bases aligning to TRBD1. The CDR3 sequence is 13 residues long. The V gene end was trimmed by 10 bases and the J gene end by 2 bases; junction bases not matched to a gene: 6. Germline CDR1 SGHAT, CDR2 FQNNGV. Here the CDR3 reads CATGQGLNTEAFF. The CDR3 DNA reads as TGTGCCACTGGACAGGGACTTAACACTGAAGCTTTCTTT. Based on the CDR3 plus reference TRBV11-2 and TRBJ1-1, the full variable domain is EAGVAQSPRYKIIEKRQSVAFWCNPISGHATLYWYQQILGQGPKLLIQFQNNGVVDDSQLPKDRFSAERLKGVDSTLKIQPAKLEDSAVYLCATGQGLNTEAFFGQGTRLTVV.

J is TRBJ1-2 and V is TRBV25-1, with no clear D. This CDR3 has 13 residues. V shed 1 base and J shed 8 bases, with 11 bases lying between them. Germline V gene data show CDR1 as MGHDK and CDR2 as SYGVNS. In nucleotides, the CDR3 is TGTGCCAGCAGTGAATTCCTCGGCGGCGGCTACACCTTC. It yields the protein CASSEFLGGGYTF.

This chain uses TRBV5-1 with TRBJ1-4; 8 bases agree with TRBD1. This CDR3 is built from 14 residues. Germline V lookup: CDR1 SGHRS, CDR2 YFSETQ. V dropped 6 bases and J dropped 7; count of bases not matched to a gene: 8. In DNA form, the CDR3 reads TGCGCCAGCAACCGACAGGGGCCCAGTGAAAAACTGTTTTTT. It is translated as CASNRQGPSEKLFF.

This sequence joins TRBV29-1 and TRBJ2-1, with 9 positions matching TRBD2. V gave up 3 bases and J gave up 10 bases; unmatched junction bases: 7. CDR1 and CDR2 (germline): SQVTM, ANQGSEA. The CDR3 is 13 residues long. The CDR3 coding sequence is TGCAGCGTTGACCGGGCGGGGGGGTTGGAGCAGTTCTTC. Translating gives CSVDRAGGLEQFF.

Here the CDR3 DNA reads TGTGCCAGCTCACCAACGGCAGGGGGCTTAGGCACTGAAGCTTTCTTT. It translates to CASSPTAGGLGTEAFF. This chain connects TRBV18 to TRBJ1-1, with 8 bases fitting TRBD1. Per the germline V gene, CDR1 is KGHSH and CDR2 is LQKENI. This CDR3 comprises 16 residues. V shed 2 bases and J 4 bases; nucleotides not matched to a gene: 9.